These T cell receptor beta chains were read from a single sample in a study of control samples from healthy donors and cancer patients. Assay: immunoSEQ multiplex PCR; the TCRdb copy retains only in-frame clones and omits some. The table includes over 85,000 clones, 85% to 90% detected once. Sequences were obtained from PBMCs. The receptors derive from a woman between 45 and 60 years old with colorectal cancer. Both conserved end residues are part of each CDR3. Each record gives: V gene, D gene, clone size, J gene, CDR3 DNA, CDR3 protein. A D gene is named only where the DNA matches it firmly. Clone size is shown for a subset of rows, as once, few, many or a class of expanded clone.

V gene: TRBV12-3/TRBV12-4; D gene: .; clone size: .; J gene: TRBJ2-3; CDR3 DNA: TGTGCCAGCAGGTTATTAGATACGCAGTATTTT; CDR3 protein: CASRLLDTQYF
V gene: TRBV18; D gene: TRBD1; clone size: few; J gene: TRBJ1-5; CDR3 DNA: TGTGCCAGCTCCCCGACAGGGGTGGAACAGCCCCAGCATTTT; CDR3 protein: CASSPTGVEQPQHF
V gene: TRBV10-3; D gene: TRBD1; clone size: .; J gene: TRBJ2-3; CDR3 DNA: TGTGCCATCAGTGAGAACAGGGGGCCCTACACAGATACGCAGTATTTT; CDR3 protein: CAISENRGPYTDTQYF
V gene: TRBV3-1/TRBV3-2; D gene: .; clone size: .; J gene: TRBJ2-5; CDR3 DNA: TGTGCCAGCAGCCAAATGGAAACTAGTGAGACCCAGTACTTC; CDR3 protein: CASSQMETSETQYF
V gene: TRBV25-1; D gene: .; clone size: few; J gene: TRBJ2-5; CDR3 DNA: TGTGCCAGCAGTGACGCCAGGGTAACAGCTGAGACCCAGTACTTC; CDR3 protein: CASSDARVTAETQYF
V gene: TRBV6-5; D gene: .; clone size: .; J gene: TRBJ2-5; CDR3 DNA: TGTGCCAGCGACCGAGCAGAGACCCAGTACTTC; CDR3 protein: CASDRAETQYF
V gene: TRBV5-1; D gene: .; clone size: .; J gene: TRBJ1-1; CDR3 DNA: TGCGCCAGCAGCTTCGGGGGCCAGAGCACTGAAGCTTTCTTT; CDR3 protein: CASSFGGQSTEAFF
V gene: TRBV28; D gene: .; clone size: .; J gene: TRBJ1-5; CDR3 DNA: TGTGCCAGCAGTTCCGGGGGGGTCAATCAGCCCCAGCATTTT; CDR3 protein: CASSSGGVNQPQHF
V gene: TRBV5-1; D gene: .; clone size: .; J gene: TRBJ1-3; CDR3 DNA: TGCGCCAGCGGGAGCGATTCTGGAAACACCATATATTTT; CDR3 protein: CASGSDSGNTIYF
V gene: TRBV27; D gene: TRBD2; clone size: .; J gene: TRBJ2-1; CDR3 DNA: TGTGCCAGCAGTTCCGGGACTAGCGGCAACAAGCAGTTCTTC; CDR3 protein: CASSSGTSGNKQFF
V gene: TRBV18; D gene: TRBD1; clone size: .; J gene: TRBJ1-1; CDR3 DNA: TGTGCCAGCTCACCAACTCAAACAGGGGGCTACACTGAAGCTTTCTTT; CDR3 protein: CASSPTQTGGYTEAFF
V gene: TRBV7-9; D gene: .; clone size: .; J gene: TRBJ1-4; CDR3 DNA: TGTGCCAGCAGCTTGGGGGGAACAACTAATGAAAAACTGTTTTTT; CDR3 protein: CASSLGGTTNEKLFF
V gene: TRBV6-2/TRBV6-3; D gene: TRBD1; clone size: .; J gene: TRBJ1-1; CDR3 DNA: TGTGCCAGCAGTTACTCCCGGGACAGCCAAAACACTGAAGCTTTCTTT; CDR3 protein: CASSYSRDSQNTEAFF
V gene: TRBV14; D gene: .; clone size: .; J gene: TRBJ1-2; CDR3 DNA: TGTGCCAGCAGCCCTGGGACACGGAGAGGCCGCTACACCTTC; CDR3 protein: CASSPGTRRGRYTF
V gene: TRBV4-2; D gene: TRBD2; clone size: once; J gene: TRBJ2-3; CDR3 DNA: TGTGCCAGCAGCCAAGTGGGACTAGCGGCGGCAGATACGCAGTATTTT; CDR3 protein: CASSQVGLAAADTQYF
V gene: TRBV7-9; D gene: .; clone size: .; J gene: TRBJ2-3; CDR3 DNA: TGTGCCAGCAGCACCCCCGAGGGCCCAAGCACAGATACGCAGTATTTT; CDR3 protein: CASSTPEGPSTDTQYF